The source of this T cell receptor (beta chain) is a study of Graves' ophthalmopathy and Graves' hyperthyroidism (dated by TCRdb to between 2018 and 2020). Some background on the complete study: Peripheral blood was collected before any treatment was given, at the time of initial diagnosis. The study used TCR beta repertoire signatures to distinguish Graves' ophthalmopathy from Graves' hyperthyroidism and to predict progression to ophthalmopathy. In total, approximately 130 blood samples were TCR-sequenced: 43 ophthalmopathy, approximately 80 hyperthyroidism and 17 hyperthyroidism-to-ophthalmopathy patients. To explore V-J signatures distinguishing ophthalmopathy from hyperthyroidism, a discovery set of 100 patients (about 44 ophthalmopathy, 57 stable hyperthyroidism) was enrolled. For independent validation, a separate cohort was made up of approximately 18 hyperthyroidism patients plus 17 patients who later progressed from hyperthyroidism to ophthalmopathy. T-cell repertoires of thyroid tissue and blood were compared in 5 or 6 hyperthyroidism patients. Following sampling, methimazole starting at 30 mg daily was administered to hyperthyroidism patients, and high-dose intravenous methylprednisolone was administered to ophthalmopathy patients. Study-wide findings and limitations: In validation, the model predicted ophthalmopathy progression with more than 55% sensitivity and roughly 72% specificity; fewer than 15 predicted patients were CT-confirmed with GO in a median of about 7.1 months. The 13-signature model separated ophthalmopathy from stable hyperthyroidism with roughly 90% sensitivity and just under 84% specificity in cross-validation, and 80%/75% in the test set. Sample size was not predetermined statistically, and investigators were not blinded to group allocation. Most expanded thyroid clonotypes with frequency above 0.001 were also detected in blood, suggesting blood repertoires may reflect the thyroid immune response.

The germline V gene provides CDR1 WSHSY and CDR2 SAAADI. A distance of 14 bases separates the germline ends of V and J, which lose 8 bases and 0 bases respectively. Counted from cysteine to phenylalanine, this CDR3 has 14 amino acids. Only CDR3 DNA is held: 42 bases, read in frame from base 1. This clonotype has ten or more counts. Its antigen specificity is not known. No base quality values were provided; no much bigger clone lies one nucleotide off. Patients with ophthalmopathy had moderately to severely active disease, with a Clinical Activity Score of 3 or more, a NOSPECS grade of 4 or more, and a disease duration of less than 3 months. Patients with other autoimmune diseases, uncontrolled infections, pregnancy or lactation were excluded. Diagnosis relied on clinical symptoms, serum thyroxine, TRAb, thyroid ultrasound and orbital computed tomography. PBMCs were isolated from 10 ml of fresh peripheral blood by Ficoll-Paque density gradient centrifugation. Total RNA was extracted with Trizol reagent and quality-checked on an Agilent 2100 Bioanalyzer.

TCR beta CDR3 regions were amplified from RNA transcripts for repertoire sequencing. A first-round RT-PCR used HTBI primers with the Qiagen OneStep RT-PCR kit, followed by a second-round multiplex PCR, size selection and purification. The libraries underwent paired-end sequencing with 100 bp reads on an Illumina HiSeq2000. The authors' pipeline ran thus. SOAPnuke was used to process the reads, throwing out any read that had adapters, had uncalled bases, had a mean Phred below 15, or lacked an exact constant-primer or identifier match. High-quality paired reads were merged with COPE v1.2.5. Clonotypes were defined as unique nucleotide sequences and were aligned to IMGT TRB V, D and J references using MiTCR v1.1. The analysis was limited to V-J combinations with a frequency above 0.0001, which together covered 98% to 99.2% of repertoires. A TCR clonal expansion and chaos score per V-J combination was defined as the ratio of F50 clonal expansion to chaos observed in the TCRdist matrix. Features were reduced by Welch's t-statistics and random forest to roughly 14 V-J combinations, which fed a naive Bayes classifier. The Morisita-Horn index was used to measure how similar the thyroid and blood repertoires were. TCRdb applied fastp at Q25 and MiXCR to the public reads, then kept only in-frame beta chains. Entries are consolidated by CDR3 protein sequence, retaining the most common genes and DNA. The V and J calls were determined by TCRdb, not by the authors. The sample table shows hundreds of thousands of distinct CDR3 sequences, and about 38% are seen once. The leading ten clones occupy over 2.5% of the sample.

This sequence was found in an adult man with Graves' ophthalmopathy. The V and J genes are TRBV10-2 and TRBJ2-7; the D segment could be TRBD2, given 5 matching bases. The sequencing input was peripheral blood. The DNA sequence is as follows: TGCGCCAGCGAGGGTCGGGGTCCCTCCTACGAGCAGTACTTC. Its protein reads: CASEGRGPSYEQYF.